A single T cell receptor (beta chain) is shown here with its context. The target of this receptor is not known. There are no base qualities to consult, and no much larger clone falls within one base. The sample comes from a study of blood T cell repertoires in COVID-19 (TCRdb year 2020). Notes on the research overall: Samples from collaborators originated in the United States, Italy and Spain and spanned both the acute and convalescent phases of COVID-19. The prospective study material was composed of cDNA or gDNA derived from T cells, B-cell-depleted T cells, or PBMCs. The dataset comprised deeply sampled blood TCRbeta repertoires from subjects exposed to, actively infected with, or recovered from COVID-19. The repertoires were released in a freely available public database intended as a resource for research on the immune response to SARS-CoV-2. Samples came from the ongoing ImmuneRACE study (first 160 participants) plus 1,254 subjects from 6 global collaborators. Sample metadata almost always included a de-identified subject ID, COVID-19 status, age in years and sex. Where available, HLA class I and class II types were taken from metadata supplied by the sample provider and were not determined by assay-based typing.

TCRbeta CDR3 regions were amplified from genomic DNA by means of the immunoSEQ Assay, a bias-controlled multiplex PCR. The original methods were these. The number of nucleated cells in each sample was estimated by amplification of reference gene primers within the assay. To quantify the absolute abundance of each unique TCRbeta CDR3 rearrangement, sequence reads were collapsed and filtered. For each sample, productive Simpson clonality was calculated as the square root of Simpson's diversity index over productive rearrangements. TCRdb retrieved this table from immuneACCESS and kept in-frame rearrangements only. Not all clones are present; in checked studies, unresolved V genes account for under half, and no reason is known for the remainder. Clone size and the V and J calls come from that table; the DNA yielded D and trimming. The sample contains around 99,000 clones, 75% to 85% of them found a single time. 15% to 20% of the sample goes to the ten largest clones.

V is cut by 4 bases and J by 1 base, and the space between the germline ends is 5 bases. From a lookup of the germline V gene (reference sequence), CDR1 and CDR2 are MNHNY and SVGAGI. From its cysteine to its phenylalanine, the CDR3 spans 13 amino acids. Only CDR3 DNA is held: 39 bases, read in frame from base 1. General conclusions and limits of the study: Clinical and demographic metadata were provided uncurated, with the amount varying by source and participant.

Collaborating institutions collected whole blood in K2EDTA tubes following their own protocols. Collaborator samples were shipped for TCRbeta analysis as frozen whole blood, isolated PBMCs, or DNA extracted from either sample type. The TCR was taken from a woman aged 80 or over with active or convalescent COVID-19. Material: peripheral blood. The V and J genes are TRBV6-6 and TRBJ2-1; the D gene is unclear. The DNA sequence is given as TGTGCCAGCAGTTCCAATTCCTACAATGAGCAGTTCTTC. It codes for CASSSNSYNEQFF.